This paragraph reports one T cell receptor (beta chain). The ends were cut back, 2 bases at V and 7 bases at J, with 8 bases in the middle. Germline lookup yields CDR1 MNHEY and CDR2 SMNVEV (reference sequence). This CDR3 contains 12 residues. Covering alpha and beta chains, TRAV- and TRBV-specific primers were used for the first-strand cDNA. TCRs were put through around 20 PCR cycles of amplification with Phusion. A constant-region primer and the V-primer adapter served as the primer pair. TCRdb ran MiXCR on the reads and lists one entry per CDR3 protein. The data contain 10,000 to 15,000 distinct CDR3 sequences, about three fifths of them seen just once; the ten biggest clones take up approximately 8%. These data originate in a study of low-dose radiotherapy and immunotherapy resistance in tumors. Study overall: Cyclophosphamide infusions of 200 mg/m2 came every two weeks, one day before radiation-immunotherapy.

V gene TRBV27 combines with J gene TRBJ1-1, with D unresolved. The receptor was derived from a human donor with advanced metastatic prostate, ovarian, gallbladder or colorectal cancer (not recorded which). This table probably holds off-target reads from a library built for another chain. The DNA for the CDR3 is TGTGCCAGCAGTTTAAATGGCGGTGAAGCTTTCTTT. This sequence encodes CASSLNGGEAFF.